Each of the 5 T cell receptor beta chains below was sequenced from the same sample in a study of blood T cell repertoires in COVID-19 (dated by TCRdb to about 2020). Library method: the immunoSEQ multiplex PCR assay. The source is immuneACCESS, and TCRdb retained only in-frame sequences with V and J called. Part of the clones is not carried over; for the studies checked, unresolved V genes explain less than half of this, and the remainder is unexplained. The sample yields approximately 140,000 clones; 85% to 90% were counted once. The ten largest account for roughly 1.4% of the sample. What was sequenced was peripheral blood. Receptors were obtained from a woman between 55 and 75 years old with acute or convalescent COVID-19.

The rearrangement joins TRBV10-3 to TRBJ1-1; D is unresolved. V gave up 4 bases and J gave up 9 bases, with 18 bases separating them. CDR1 and CDR2 from the germline V gene are ENHRY and SYGVKD. This CDR3 region has 14 residues. The CDR3 nucleotides read TGTGCCATCAGTGGATCAGATGAAAATAAGAAAGCTTTCTTT. This encodes CAISGSDENKKAFF.

This chain connects TRBV28 to TRBJ2-7, with 7 bases fitting TRBD1. CDR1 and CDR2 from the germline V gene are MDHEN and SYDVKM. This CDR3 spans 14 amino acids. J gave up 1 base and V 2 bases, and 2 bases lay outside the gene matches. As DNA, the CDR3 is TGTGCCAGCAGTTTAACGGGACAGTCCTACGAGCAGTACTTC. Encoded protein: CASSLTGQSYEQYF.

The chain employs TRBV6-5 and TRBJ2-3; 7 nucleotides align to TRBD1. The J segment lost 3 bases and the V segment lost 5 bases, leaving 8 bases of the junction unmatched. Looked up from germline, CDR1 is MNHEY and CDR2 is SVGAGI. The CDR3 is 15 residues long. Here the CDR3 DNA reads TGTGCCAGCAGTCGGACAGGATGGGGAACAGATACGCAGTATTTT. It encodes CASSRTGWGTDTQYF.

This clone was seen more than once but under ten times. The chain links TRBV9 to TRBJ1-1; D is undetermined. Trimming pared 3 bases from V and 3 bases from J, leaving 18 bases between. The germline V gene has CDR1 SGDLS and CDR2 YYNGEE. The CDR3 length is 16 residues. The DNA for the CDR3 is TGTGCCAGCAGCGCGGGGTTTGTTCAGTTACACACTGAAGCTTTCTTT. This translates into CASSAGFVQLHTEAFF.

This chain uses TRBV4-3 with TRBJ1-3, with D perhaps matching TRBD1 (6 bases). The CDR3 consists of 15 residues. Trimming shortened V by 1 base and J by 6 bases, and 13 bases separated the two germline ends. From germline, CDR1 is LGHNA and CDR2 YSLEER. The CDR3 loop reads CASSQGTALKNTIYF. In nucleotides, the CDR3 is TGCGCCAGCAGCCAAGGGACAGCTCTTAAAAACACCATATATTTT.